This is a list of T cell receptor beta chains from one sample in a study of OX40 agonist ivuxolimab in advanced cancers. TCRdb's table, derived via immunoSEQ multiplex PCR, lists solely in-frame clones and lacks some. Of more than 70,000 clones in the sample, 70% to 90% were seen once. The input for sequencing was CD4+ or CD8+ T cells sorted from blood, taken in a trial of the OX40 agonist ivuxolimab. The receptors were gathered from an adult with an advanced solid tumor such as melanoma, head and neck, liver or kidney cancer. Both conserved end residues are part of each CDR3. D genes are given only for firm matches. Only part of the rows carry a size: once, few, many, or a class if the clone is expanded.

clone_size: NA
d_call: NA
j_call: TRBJ1-1
v_call: TRBV19
cdr3_aa: CASSARGNTEAFF
cdr3_nt: TGTGCCAGTAGCGCCAGGGGGAACACTGAAGCTTTCTTT

clone_size: once
d_call: NA
j_call: TRBJ1-1
v_call: TRBV7-9
cdr3_aa: CASSPAGLYTEAFF
cdr3_nt: TGTGCCAGCAGCCCCGCGGGCCTCTACACTGAAGCTTTCTTT

clone_size: few
d_call: TRBD2
j_call: TRBJ2-7
v_call: TRBV30
cdr3_aa: CAWSLSGGGYEQYF
cdr3_nt: TGTGCCTGGAGTTTATCCGGGGGGGGATACGAGCAGTACTTC

clone_size: once
d_call: TRBD1
j_call: TRBJ2-7
v_call: TRBV5-1
cdr3_aa: CASSVTGAQVDEQYF
cdr3_nt: TGCGCCAGCAGCGTGACAGGGGCTCAGGTCGACGAGCAGTACTTC

clone_size: NA
d_call: NA
j_call: TRBJ2-3
v_call: TRBV6-1
cdr3_aa: CASTIRGTDTQYF
cdr3_nt: TGTGCCAGCACCATAAGGGGTACAGATACGCAGTATTTT

clone_size: NA
d_call: TRBD2
j_call: TRBJ2-1
v_call: TRBV7-9
cdr3_aa: CASSLGLGYEQFF
cdr3_nt: TGTGCCAGCAGCCTGGGACTAGGATATGAGCAGTTCTTC

clone_size: once
d_call: NA
j_call: TRBJ2-1
v_call: TRBV9
cdr3_aa: CASSVGSITYNEQFF
cdr3_nt: TGTGCCAGCAGCGTAGGGTCGATCACCTACAATGAGCAGTTCTTC

clone_size: NA
d_call: NA
j_call: TRBJ2-3
v_call: TRBV18
cdr3_aa: CASSAVGTDTQYF
cdr3_nt: TGTGCCAGCTCAGCCGTCGGGACAGATACGCAGTATTTT

clone_size: NA
d_call: TRBD1
j_call: TRBJ2-1
v_call: TRBV7-9
cdr3_aa: CASSLPGQGWNEQFF
cdr3_nt: TGTGCCAGCAGCTTACCCGGACAGGGATGGAATGAGCAGTTCTTC

clone_size: NA
d_call: NA
j_call: TRBJ1-3
v_call: TRBV18
cdr3_aa: CASSADNGNTIYF
cdr3_nt: TGTGCCAGCTCAGCAGATAATGGAAACACCATATATTTT

clone_size: NA
d_call: TRBD1
j_call: TRBJ2-4
v_call: TRBV28
cdr3_aa: CASSPRGQFFGIQYF
cdr3_nt: TGTGCCAGCAGTCCCAGGGGACAGTTTTTCGGCATTCAGTACTTC

clone_size: NA
d_call: TRBD2
j_call: TRBJ2-3
v_call: TRBV5-1
cdr3_aa: CASSRGTSGPDTQYF
cdr3_nt: TGCGCCAGCAGTCGGGGGACTAGCGGGCCGGATACGCAGTATTTT

clone_size: NA
d_call: TRBD1
j_call: TRBJ2-7
v_call: TRBV2
cdr3_aa: CASSDMRTGLLHEQYF
cdr3_nt: TGTGCCAGCAGTGACATGCGGACAGGGTTACTCCACGAGCAGTACTTC

clone_size: few
d_call: NA
j_call: TRBJ2-7
v_call: TRBV18
cdr3_aa: CASSASQDYEQYF
cdr3_nt: TGTGCCAGCTCAGCCTCACAGGACTACGAGCAGTACTTC

clone_size: NA
d_call: NA
j_call: TRBJ1-4
v_call: TRBV19
cdr3_aa: CASSIGLGHQTGRDEKLFF
cdr3_nt: TGTGCCAGTAGTATAGGTCTGGGACACCAAACGGGACGGGATGAAAAACTGTTTTTT

clone_size: NA
d_call: NA
j_call: TRBJ2-3
v_call: TRBV6-5
cdr3_aa: CASSPGWDTQYF
cdr3_nt: TGTGCCAGCAGCCCGGGGTGGGATACGCAGTATTTT

clone_size: once
d_call: TRBD1
j_call: TRBJ1-1
v_call: TRBV5-8
cdr3_aa: CASSPGTGIVGTEAFF
cdr3_nt: TGTGCCAGCAGCCCCGGGACAGGGATTGTTGGAACTGAAGCTTTCTTT

clone_size: NA
d_call: NA
j_call: TRBJ1-2
v_call: TRBV19
cdr3_aa: CASSMRGAAFYGYTF
cdr3_nt: TGTGCCAGTAGTATGAGGGGGGCCGCATTCTATGGCTACACCTTC

clone_size: NA
d_call: NA
j_call: TRBJ1-1
v_call: TRBV2
cdr3_aa: CASRALGAGTEAFF
cdr3_nt: TGTGCCAGCAGGGCCTTGGGGGCTGGGACTGAAGCTTTCTTT

clone_size: NA
d_call: NA
j_call: TRBJ2-6
v_call: TRBV9
cdr3_aa: CASSEAGANVLTF
cdr3_nt: TGTGCCAGCAGCGAGGCTGGGGCCAACGTCCTGACTTTC

clone_size: NA
d_call: TRBD1
j_call: TRBJ1-6
v_call: TRBV5-1
cdr3_aa: CASSSTRTGANSPLHF
cdr3_nt: TGCGCCAGCAGCTCAACTCGGACAGGAGCGAATTCACCCCTCCACTTT

clone_size: NA
d_call: NA
j_call: TRBJ2-7
v_call: TRBV11-3
cdr3_aa: CASSSPGREQYF
cdr3_nt: TGTGCCAGCAGCTCACCGGGGCGCGAGCAGTACTTC

clone_size: NA
d_call: NA
j_call: TRBJ2-6
v_call: TRBV10-1
cdr3_aa: CASSANSGANVLTF
cdr3_nt: TGCGCCAGCAGCGCGAACTCTGGGGCCAACGTCCTGACTTTC

clone_size: few
d_call: NA
j_call: TRBJ1-6
v_call: TRBV11-2
cdr3_aa: CASSLEARSHSPLHF
cdr3_nt: TGTGCCAGCAGCTTAGAAGCCAGGTCGCATTCACCCCTCCACTTT

clone_size: NA
d_call: NA
j_call: TRBJ1-1
v_call: TRBV14
cdr3_aa: CASSRWGGEGTEAFF
cdr3_nt: TGTGCCAGCAGCCGGTGGGGCGGGGAGGGCACTGAAGCTTTCTTT

clone_size: NA
d_call: TRBD1
j_call: TRBJ2-5
v_call: TRBV2
cdr3_aa: CASSSGQGLTQYF
cdr3_nt: TGTGCCAGCAGTTCGGGACAGGGGTTGACCCAGTACTTC

clone_size: few
d_call: NA
j_call: TRBJ1-2
v_call: TRBV7-9
cdr3_aa: CASSLLTVTTNYGYTF
cdr3_nt: TGTGCCAGCAGCTTACTAACAGTAACAACTAACTATGGCTACACCTTC

clone_size: NA
d_call: NA
j_call: TRBJ1-1
v_call: TRBV4-3
cdr3_aa: CASSQDLQGTAFF
cdr3_nt: TGCGCCAGCAGCCAGGATCTCCAGGGTACCGCTTTCTTT

clone_size: NA
d_call: NA
j_call: TRBJ2-3
v_call: TRBV7-2
cdr3_aa: CASSLAFVLATDTQYF
cdr3_nt: TGTGCCAGCAGCTTAGCTTTTGTACTAGCCACAGATACGCAGTATTTT

clone_size: NA
d_call: NA
j_call: TRBJ1-1
v_call: TRBV4-3
cdr3_aa: CASSPRGGGVSEAFF
cdr3_nt: TGCGCCAGCAGCCCCCGGGGGGGTGGGGTTTCTGAAGCTTTCTTT

clone_size: NA
d_call: NA
j_call: TRBJ1-1
v_call: TRBV14
cdr3_aa: CASSQALDLNTEAFF
cdr3_nt: TGTGCCAGCAGCCAAGCCCTAGATTTGAACACTGAAGCTTTCTTT

clone_size: NA
d_call: NA
j_call: TRBJ2-7
v_call: TRBV5-4
cdr3_aa: CASSPRQGGSAEQYF
cdr3_nt: TGTGCCAGCAGTCCCCGACAGGGAGGGAGCGCCGAGCAGTACTTC

clone_size: NA
d_call: TRBD2
j_call: TRBJ2-1
v_call: TRBV7-7
cdr3_aa: CASSPLAGGGNEQFF
cdr3_nt: TGTGCCAGCAGCCCACTAGCGGGAGGAGGGAATGAGCAGTTCTTC

clone_size: NA
d_call: TRBD1
j_call: TRBJ1-4
v_call: TRBV7-9
cdr3_aa: CASSLGQQNEKLFF
cdr3_nt: TGTGCCAGCAGCTTGGGACAGCAGAATGAAAAACTGTTTTTT

clone_size: NA
d_call: TRBD2
j_call: TRBJ2-1
v_call: TRBV15
cdr3_aa: CATSRGGQVQFF
cdr3_nt: TGTGCCACCAGCAGGGGAGGGCAGGTGCAGTTCTTC

clone_size: NA
d_call: NA
j_call: TRBJ1-1
v_call: TRBV27
cdr3_aa: CASFYGVLNTEAFF
cdr3_nt: TGTGCCAGCTTTTACGGGGTCTTGAACACTGAAGCTTTCTTT

clone_size: NA
d_call: NA
j_call: TRBJ2-1
v_call: TRBV10-2
cdr3_aa: CASSEEGVGSYNEQFF
cdr3_nt: TGCGCCAGCAGTGAGGAGGGAGTGGGCTCCTACAATGAGCAGTTCTTC

clone_size: NA
d_call: TRBD2
j_call: TRBJ2-1
v_call: TRBV5-1
cdr3_aa: CASSSGLAGRNEQFF
cdr3_nt: TGCGCCAGCAGCTCCGGACTAGCGGGGCGAAATGAGCAGTTCTTC

clone_size: NA
d_call: TRBD1
j_call: TRBJ1-5
v_call: TRBV28
cdr3_aa: CASSSGQGNQPQHF
cdr3_nt: TGTGCCAGCAGCTCTGGACAGGGGAACCAGCCCCAGCATTTT

clone_size: NA
d_call: NA
j_call: TRBJ1-1
v_call: TRBV7-9
cdr3_aa: CASSPYPRVGEAFF
cdr3_nt: TGTGCCAGCAGCCCGTACCCCCGTGTGGGTGAAGCTTTCTTT

clone_size: NA
d_call: NA
j_call: TRBJ2-4
v_call: TRBV6-6
cdr3_aa: CASSYPSSPGKNIQYF
cdr3_nt: TGTGCCAGCAGTTACCCTTCATCCCCCGGCAAAAACATTCAGTACTTC

clone_size: NA
d_call: TRBD1
j_call: TRBJ2-7
v_call: TRBV11-2
cdr3_aa: CASSSNRGRVGEQYF
cdr3_nt: TGTGCCAGCAGCTCGAACAGGGGGCGGGTGGGCGAGCAGTACTTC

clone_size: few
d_call: TRBD1
j_call: TRBJ1-2
v_call: TRBV29-1
cdr3_aa: CSVAGTGRSGYTF
cdr3_nt: TGCAGCGTCGCCGGGACAGGCCGATCGGGCTACACCTTC